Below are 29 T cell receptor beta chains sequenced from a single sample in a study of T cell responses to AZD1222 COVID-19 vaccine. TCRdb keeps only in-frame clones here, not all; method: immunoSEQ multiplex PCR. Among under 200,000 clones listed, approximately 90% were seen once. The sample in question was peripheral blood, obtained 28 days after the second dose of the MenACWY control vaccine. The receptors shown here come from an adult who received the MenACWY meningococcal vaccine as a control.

Written as DNA, the CDR3 is TGTGCCAGTAGTAGGGCCCCAGAGGACTATGGCTACACCTTC. Translating it yields CASSRAPEDYGYTF. The chain uses TRBV19 and TRBJ1-2; D is unresolved. Looked up from germline, CDR1 is LNHDA and CDR2 is SQIVND (reference sequence). The CDR3 spans 14 residues. V gave up 4 bases and J gave up 3 bases, with 12 bases separating them.

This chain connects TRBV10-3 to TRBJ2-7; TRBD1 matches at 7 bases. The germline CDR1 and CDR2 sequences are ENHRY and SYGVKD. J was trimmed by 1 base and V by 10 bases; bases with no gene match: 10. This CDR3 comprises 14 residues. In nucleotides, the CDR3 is TGTGCCACCAGAATGCCGGGACAGTCCTACGAGCAGTACTTC. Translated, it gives CATRMPGQSYEQYF.

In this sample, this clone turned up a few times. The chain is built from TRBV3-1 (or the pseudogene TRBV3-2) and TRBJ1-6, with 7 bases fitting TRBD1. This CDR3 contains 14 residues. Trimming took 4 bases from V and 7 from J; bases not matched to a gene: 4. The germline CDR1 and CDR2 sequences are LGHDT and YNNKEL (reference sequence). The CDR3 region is CASSLTGENSPLHF. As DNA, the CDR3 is TGTGCCAGCAGCCTTACAGGGGAAAATTCACCCCTCCACTTT.

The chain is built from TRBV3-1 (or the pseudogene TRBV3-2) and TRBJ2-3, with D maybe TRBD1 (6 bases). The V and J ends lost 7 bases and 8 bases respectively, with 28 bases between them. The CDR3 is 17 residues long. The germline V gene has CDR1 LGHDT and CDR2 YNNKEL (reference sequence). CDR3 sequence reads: CASMSLRPQGRGFTQYF. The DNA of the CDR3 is TGTGCCAGCATGAGCTTGAGGCCCCAGGGGCGAGGGTTTACGCAGTATTTT.

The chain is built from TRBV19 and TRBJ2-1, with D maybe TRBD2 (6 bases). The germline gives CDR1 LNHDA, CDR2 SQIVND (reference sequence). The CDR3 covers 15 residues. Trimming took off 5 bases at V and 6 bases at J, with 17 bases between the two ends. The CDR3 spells CASSPRDSRGNEQFF. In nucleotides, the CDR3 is TGTGCCAGTAGTCCGCGGGACTCCCGGGGCAATGAGCAGTTCTTC.

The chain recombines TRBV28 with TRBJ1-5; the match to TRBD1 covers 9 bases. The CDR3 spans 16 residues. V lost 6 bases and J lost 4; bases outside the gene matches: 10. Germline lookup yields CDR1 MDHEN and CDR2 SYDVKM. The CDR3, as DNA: TGTGCCAGCAGAGAACCGGGACAGGGTCAAAATCAGCCCCAGCATTTT. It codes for CASREPGQGQNQPQHF.

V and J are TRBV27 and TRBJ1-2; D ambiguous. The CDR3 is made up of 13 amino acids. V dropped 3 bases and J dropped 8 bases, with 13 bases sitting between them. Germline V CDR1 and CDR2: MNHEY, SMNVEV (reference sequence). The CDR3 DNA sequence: TGTGCCAGCAGTTTTAAGGCCTGGGGAGGCTACACCTTC. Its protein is CASSFKAWGGYTF.

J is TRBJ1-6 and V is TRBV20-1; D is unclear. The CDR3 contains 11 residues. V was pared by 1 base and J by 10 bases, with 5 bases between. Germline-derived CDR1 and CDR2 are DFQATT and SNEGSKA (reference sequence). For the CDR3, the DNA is TGCAGTGCTAGAGGTGGATCACCCCTCCACTTT. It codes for CSARGGSPLHF.

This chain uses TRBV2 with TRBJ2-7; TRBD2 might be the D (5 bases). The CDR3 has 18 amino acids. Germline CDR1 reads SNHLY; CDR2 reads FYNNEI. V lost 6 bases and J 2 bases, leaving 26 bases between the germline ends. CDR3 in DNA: TGTGCCAGCAGGGCTGATTGGCTTACGGGGAGAGAAGCCTACGAGCAGTACTTC. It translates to CASRADWLTGREAYEQYF.

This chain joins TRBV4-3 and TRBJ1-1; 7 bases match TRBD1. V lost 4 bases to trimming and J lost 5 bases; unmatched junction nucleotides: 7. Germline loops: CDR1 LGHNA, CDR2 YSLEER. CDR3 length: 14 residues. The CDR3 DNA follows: TGCGCCAGCAGCCTCAGTAGGGGGCGAACTGAAGCTTTCTTT. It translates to CASSLSRGRTEAFF.

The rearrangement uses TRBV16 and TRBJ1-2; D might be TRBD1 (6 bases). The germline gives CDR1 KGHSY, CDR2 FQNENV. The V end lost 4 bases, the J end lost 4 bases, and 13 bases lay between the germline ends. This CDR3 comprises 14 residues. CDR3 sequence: CASSPQGGGYGYTF. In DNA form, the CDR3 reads TGTGCCAGCAGCCCCCAAGGGGGGGGCTATGGCTACACCTTC. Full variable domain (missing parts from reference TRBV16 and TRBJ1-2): GEEVAQTPKHLVRGEGQKAKLYCAPIKGHSYVFWYQQVLKNEFKFLISFQNENVFDETGMPKERFSAKCLPNSPCSLEIQATKLEDSAVYFCASSPQGGGYGYTFGSGTRLTVV.

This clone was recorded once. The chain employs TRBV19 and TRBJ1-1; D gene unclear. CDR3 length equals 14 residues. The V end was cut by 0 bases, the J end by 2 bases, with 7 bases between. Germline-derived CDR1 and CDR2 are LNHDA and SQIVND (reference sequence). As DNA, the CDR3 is TGTGCCAGTAGTATAGATCTATACAACACTGAAGCTTTCTTT. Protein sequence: CASSIDLYNTEAFF.

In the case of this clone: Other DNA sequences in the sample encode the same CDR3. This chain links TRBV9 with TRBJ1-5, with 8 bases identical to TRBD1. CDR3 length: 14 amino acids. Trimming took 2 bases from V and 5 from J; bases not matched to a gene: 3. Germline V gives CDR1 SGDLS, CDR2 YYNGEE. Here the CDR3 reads CASSVGTGHQPQHF. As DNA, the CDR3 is TGTGCCAGCAGCGTGGGGACAGGCCATCAGCCCCAGCATTTT.

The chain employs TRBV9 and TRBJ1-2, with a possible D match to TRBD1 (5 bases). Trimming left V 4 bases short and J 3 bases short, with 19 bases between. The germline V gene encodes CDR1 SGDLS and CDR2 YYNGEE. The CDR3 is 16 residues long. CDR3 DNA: TGTGCCAGCAGCCCCAGATCGATGGGGGTTGACTATGGCTACACCTTC. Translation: CASSPRSMGVDYGYTF.

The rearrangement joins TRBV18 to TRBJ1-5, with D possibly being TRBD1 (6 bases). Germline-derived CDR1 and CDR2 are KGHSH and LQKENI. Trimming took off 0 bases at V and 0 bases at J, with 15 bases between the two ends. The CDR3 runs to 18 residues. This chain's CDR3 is CASSPPTTGWGSNQPQHF. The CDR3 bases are TGTGCCAGCTCACCACCGACGACAGGTTGGGGTAGCAATCAGCCCCAGCATTTT.

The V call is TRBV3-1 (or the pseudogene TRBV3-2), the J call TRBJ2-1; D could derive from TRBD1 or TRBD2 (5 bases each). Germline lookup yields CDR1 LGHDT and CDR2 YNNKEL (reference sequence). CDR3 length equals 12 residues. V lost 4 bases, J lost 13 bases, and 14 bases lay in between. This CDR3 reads CASSLLVGAQFF. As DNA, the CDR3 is TGTGCCAGCAGCCTTTTGGTCGGGGCACAGTTCTTC.

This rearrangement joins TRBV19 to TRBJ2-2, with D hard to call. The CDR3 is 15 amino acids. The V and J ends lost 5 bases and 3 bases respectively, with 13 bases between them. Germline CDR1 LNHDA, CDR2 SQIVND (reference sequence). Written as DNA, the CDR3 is TGTGCCAGTAGTGTTGGAAACGCGGACACCGGGGAGCTGTTTTTT. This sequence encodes CASSVGNADTGELFF.

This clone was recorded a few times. The CDR3 is CASSLGLDEQYF. DNA of the CDR3: TGTGCCAGCAGCCTCGGACTGGACGAGCAGTACTTC. The chain joins TRBV12-3 or TRBV12-4 to TRBJ2-7, with D tentatively TRBD2 (5 bases). This CDR3 is built from 12 residues. The germline V and J ends were trimmed by 6 bases and 5 bases, with 11 bases remaining between them.

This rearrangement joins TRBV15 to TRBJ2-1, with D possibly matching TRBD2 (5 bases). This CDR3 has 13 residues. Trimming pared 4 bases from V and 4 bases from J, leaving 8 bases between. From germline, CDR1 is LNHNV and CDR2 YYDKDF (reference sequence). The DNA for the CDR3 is TGTGCCACCAGCAACAGCGGATACAATGAGCAGTTCTTC. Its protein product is CATSNSGYNEQFF.

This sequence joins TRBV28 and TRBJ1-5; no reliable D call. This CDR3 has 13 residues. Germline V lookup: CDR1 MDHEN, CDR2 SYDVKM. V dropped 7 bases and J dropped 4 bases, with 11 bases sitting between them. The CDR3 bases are TGTGCCAGCACCCTCCCGGGGAATCAGCCCCAGCATTTT. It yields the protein CASTLPGNQPQHF.

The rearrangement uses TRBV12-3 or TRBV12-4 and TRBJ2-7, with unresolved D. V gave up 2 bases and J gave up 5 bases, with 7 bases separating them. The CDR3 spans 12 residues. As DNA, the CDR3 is TGTGCCAGCAGTTTAATGGGAAACGAGCAGTACTTC. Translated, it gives CASSLMGNEQYF.

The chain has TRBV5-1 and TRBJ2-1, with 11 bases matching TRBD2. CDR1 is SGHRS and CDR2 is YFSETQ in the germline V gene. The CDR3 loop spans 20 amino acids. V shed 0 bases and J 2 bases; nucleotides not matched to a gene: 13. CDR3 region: CASSLVPGTSGSVAYNEQFF. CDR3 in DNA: TGCGCCAGCAGCTTGGTGCCGGGAACTAGCGGGAGTGTCGCCTACAATGAGCAGTTCTTC. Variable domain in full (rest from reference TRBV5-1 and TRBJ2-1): KAGVTQTPRYLIKTRGQQVTLSCSPISGHRSVSWYQQTPGQGLQFLFEYFSETQRNKGNFPGRFSGRQFSNSRSEMNVSTLELGDSALYLCASSLVPGTSGSVAYNEQFFGPGTRLTVL.

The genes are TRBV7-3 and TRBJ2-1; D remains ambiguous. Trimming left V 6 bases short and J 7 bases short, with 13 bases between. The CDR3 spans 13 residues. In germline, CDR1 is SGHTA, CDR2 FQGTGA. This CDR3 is CASSLEDGNEQFF. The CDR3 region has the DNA TGTGCCAGCAGTCTCGAGGATGGAAATGAGCAGTTCTTC. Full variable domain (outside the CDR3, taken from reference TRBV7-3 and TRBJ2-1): GAGVSQTPSNKVTEKGKYVELRCDPISGHTALYWYRQSLGQGPEFLIYFQGTGAADDSGLPNDRFFAVRPEGSVSTLKIQRTERGDSAVYLCASSLEDGNEQFFGPGTRLTVL.

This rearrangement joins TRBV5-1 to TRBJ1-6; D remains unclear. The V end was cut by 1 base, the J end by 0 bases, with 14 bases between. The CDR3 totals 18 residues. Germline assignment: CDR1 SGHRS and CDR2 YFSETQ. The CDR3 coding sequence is TGCGCCAGCAGCTTGCAGCTAGGAGAGAGCTCCTATAATTCACCCCTCCACTTT. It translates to CASSLQLGESSYNSPLHF. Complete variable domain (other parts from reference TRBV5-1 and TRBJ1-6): KAGVTQTPRYLIKTRGQQVTLSCSPISGHRSVSWYQQTPGQGLQFLFEYFSETQRNKGNFPGRFSGRQFSNSRSEMNVSTLELGDSALYLCASSLQLGESSYNSPLHFGNGTRLTVT.

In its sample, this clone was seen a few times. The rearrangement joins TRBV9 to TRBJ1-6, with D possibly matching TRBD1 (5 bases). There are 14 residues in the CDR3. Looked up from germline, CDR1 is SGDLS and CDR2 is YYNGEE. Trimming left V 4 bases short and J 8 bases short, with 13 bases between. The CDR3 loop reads CASSLRQFDSPLHF. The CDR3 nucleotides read TGTGCCAGCAGCCTCAGACAGTTTGATTCACCCCTCCACTTT.

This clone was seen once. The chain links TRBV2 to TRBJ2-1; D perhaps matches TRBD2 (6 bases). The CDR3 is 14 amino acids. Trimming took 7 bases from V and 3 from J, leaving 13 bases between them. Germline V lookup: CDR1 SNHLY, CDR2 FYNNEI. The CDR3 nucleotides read TGTGCCAGCATGTCGGCGGGGCTCTACAATGAGCAGTTCTTC. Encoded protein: CASMSAGLYNEQFF.

The CDR3 bases are TGTGCCAGCAGTCGGGCAGGGGGCGGATACGAGCAGTACTTC. Translating it yields CASSRAGGGYEQYF. The V gene is TRBV27, the J gene TRBJ2-7; 8 nucleotides line up with TRBD1. Germline V gene lookup returns CDR1 MNHEY and CDR2 SMNVEV (reference sequence). The trim removed 5 bases at V and 4 bases at J, leaving 7 bases unmatched. CDR3 length: 14 amino acids.

CDR3 loop: CASSLGLANEQFF. The CDR3 nucleotides are TGTGCCAGCAGCTTAGGTCTAGCCAATGAGCAGTTCTTC. This chain uses TRBV11-2 with TRBJ2-1; a weak D match, TRBD2 (5 bases). CDR1 is SGHAT and CDR2 is FQNNGV in the germline V gene. This CDR3 has 13 residues. The V end lost 1 base, the J end lost 6 bases, and 7 bases lay between the germline ends. Looking up the rest from reference TRBV11-2 and TRBJ2-1 gives the full variable domain: EAGVAQSPRYKIIEKRQSVAFWCNPISGHATLYWYQQILGQGPKLLIQFQNNGVVDDSQLPKDRFSAERLKGVDSTLKIQPAKLEDSAVYLCASSLGLANEQFFGPGTRLTVL.

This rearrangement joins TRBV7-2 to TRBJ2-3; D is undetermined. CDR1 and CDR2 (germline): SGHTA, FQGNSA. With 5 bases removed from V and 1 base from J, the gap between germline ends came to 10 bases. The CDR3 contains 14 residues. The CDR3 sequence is CASSPDFGTDTQYF. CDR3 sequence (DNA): TGTGCCAGCAGCCCAGACTTTGGCACAGATACGCAGTATTTT.